Listed below are T cell receptor beta chains from one sample, sequenced in a study of molecular identifiers for immune sequencing clone quantification. TCRdb called the PCR reads again in MiXCR, with one record for every CDR3 protein. Of around 480,000 distinct CDR3 sequences in the sample, about 25% were seen once. The source material was naive CD8+ T cells from blood, with Jurkat cell RNA spiked in. These receptors all stem from a human donor in good health. Some libraries in this study had Jurkat cell RNA spiked in. The CDR3 runs from the conserved cysteine through the conserved F or W. Each record gives: V gene, D gene, clone size, J gene, CDR3 DNA, CDR3 protein. A D gene is named only where the DNA matches it firmly. Clone size is shown for a subset of rows, as once, few, many or a class of expanded clone.

TRBV30	.	.	TRBJ2-5	TGTGCCTGGAGTGCGCTGCGAGAGACCCAGTACTTC	CAWSALRETQYF
TRBV2	TRBD1	once	TRBJ1-6	TGTGCCATCAGTGAAGACAGGGGTTTTTCACCCCTCCACTTT	CAISEDRGFSPLHF
TRBV29-1	.	.	TRBJ2-3	TGCAGCGTTGAAAGGGGGTCTAGGAGGACCGCTCCGCAGTATTTT	CSVERGSRRTAPQYF
TRBV9	.	.	TRBJ1-3	TGTGCCAGCAGCCCTTCCGGGGCGGCCCCCTCTGGAAACACCATATATTTT	CASSPSGAAPSGNTIYF
TRBV5-1	TRBD1	few	TRBJ2-1	TGCGCCAGCAGCTTGTCGGGACAGAACTACAATGAGCAGTTCTTC	CASSLSGQNYNEQFF
TRBV19	TRBD1	few	TRBJ2-7	TGTGCCAGTAGTATCTCGACAGGGAGTACCTACGAGCAGTACTTC	CASSISTGSTYEQYF
TRBV5-4	.	many	TRBJ2-7	TGTGCCAGCAGTAGGGGAGAAAGCTACGAGCAGTACTTC	CASSRGESYEQYF
TRBV5-3	.	.	TRBJ2-2	TGTGCCAGCAGCTACGGGGTCGGGGGGAACACCGGGGAGCTGTTTTTT	CASSYGVGGNTGELFF
TRBV12-3/TRBV12-4	.	few	TRBJ2-5	TGTGCCAGCAGTTTTGTGCTGTTAGAGACCCAGTACTTC	CASSFVLLETQYF
TRBV19	.	.	TRBJ1-4	TGTGCCAGTAGCTCCCCCACAGGTAGCGGCGAAAAACTGTTTTTT	CASSSPTGSGEKLFF
TRBV7-8	.	many	TRBJ2-5	TGTGCCAGCAGCATACGGACCCAGCCCGTAGAGACCCAGTACTTC	CASSIRTQPVETQYF
TRBV28	TRBD2	.	TRBJ2-3	TGTGCCAGCAGTTTAAATAGGGCGGGAGTAGGAGCAGATACGCAGTATTTT	CASSLNRAGVGADTQYF
TRBV7-9	.	.	TRBJ1-3	TGTGCCAGCAGCCTTCCCCGTTCTCATGGAAACACCATATATTTT	CASSLPRSHGNTIYF
TRBV7-3	TRBD1	.	TRBJ1-1	TGTGCCAGCAGCCCCGACAGGGGTGGGGCGGTAACTGAAGCTTTCTTT	CASSPDRGGAVTEAFF
TRBV19	.	.	TRBJ1-5	TGTGCCAGTAGCATAGGGACACGCAATCAGCCCCAGCATTTT	CASSIGTRNQPQHF
TRBV23-1	.	.	TRBJ1-1	TGCGCCAGCAGTCCCGGGAGAGAACAAAACACTGAAGCTTTCTTT	CASSPGREQNTEAFF
TRBV15	TRBD1	few	TRBJ1-3	TGTGCCACCAGCGGAGACAGGGCTCCTGGAAACACCATATATTTT	CATSGDRAPGNTIYF
TRBV25-1	.	.	TRBJ2-5	TGTGCCAGCAGTGAAATAGCGGTCGGGCAGGGACGGAGAGAGACCCAGTACTTC	CASSEIAVGQGRRETQYF
TRBV20-1	.	many	TRBJ2-7	TGCAGTGCTAGACCGGCCGGGCCCTTGGCTTACGAGCAGTACTTC	CSARPAGPLAYEQYF
TRBV4-2	TRBD2	.	TRBJ2-1	TGTGCCAGCAGCCAAGATCCTAGCGGGAGCCTTTCCTACAATGAGCAGTTCTTC	CASSQDPSGSLSYNEQFF
TRBV5-1	.	few	TRBJ1-1	TGCGCCAGCAGCTTGCACGGGGCTGAAGCTTTCTTT	CASSLHGAEAFF
TRBV4-3	.	many	TRBJ2-3	TGCGCCAGCAGCCAAGATTACCCCATGGGGGATACGCAGTATTTT	CASSQDYPMGDTQYF
TRBV20-1	.	few	TRBJ2-3	TGCAGTGCTAGAGATTGGTTGGGTACAGATACGCAGTATTTT	CSARDWLGTDTQYF
TRBV12-3/TRBV12-4	TRBD1	few	TRBJ1-1	TGTGCCAGCAGCCCTACCGGGACAGTGTTTGAAGCTTTCTTT	CASSPTGTVFEAFF
TRBV12-3/TRBV12-4	.	many	TRBJ2-3	TGTGCCAGCAGTTTTGACAGCACAGATACGCAGTATTTT	CASSFDSTDTQYF
TRBV7-9	.	once	TRBJ2-4	TGTGCCAGCAGCACCCAGGACGACAAAAACATTCAGTACTTC	CASSTQDDKNIQYF
TRBV4-3	.	many	TRBJ2-1	TGCGCCAGCAGCCAAGATCGAAGTGGTTTAGCGGCTTTAGGGCAGTTCTTC	CASSQDRSGLAALGQFF
TRBV2	TRBD2	few	TRBJ2-3	TGTGCCAGCAGTGAACGACTAGCGGGAGGGCCGGGGGTTGCGCAGTATTTT	CASSERLAGGPGVAQYF
TRBV12-3/TRBV12-4	.	few	TRBJ1-5	TGTGCCAGCAGCAGCACCCTGGAGTACGATCAGCCCCAGCATTTT	CASSSTLEYDQPQHF
TRBV29-1	TRBD2	many	TRBJ2-7	TGCAGCGTTGAAGATTGGTCTAGCGGGAACTACGAGCAGTACTTC	CSVEDWSSGNYEQYF
TRBV27	.	.	TRBJ2-7	TGTGCCAACAGTTTATTCGGCGGTACCTACGAGCAGTACTTC	CANSLFGGTYEQYF
TRBV7-9	TRBD1	many	TRBJ1-1	TGTGCCATCTTTGACAGGGGAGCTTTCTTT	CAIFDRGAFF
TRBV24-1	.	few	TRBJ2-3	TGTGCCACCAGTGAACACAGGAACACAGATACGCAGTATTTT	CATSEHRNTDTQYF
TRBV7-6	.	.	TRBJ1-1	TGTGCCAGCAGCTTAGGGGGGGTTGCTGAAGCTTTCTTT	CASSLGGVAEAFF
TRBV29-1	.	many	TRBJ2-7	TGCAGCGTCGAGATCCCTGGGACGGAGGACTACGAGCAGTACTTC	CSVEIPGTEDYEQYF
TRBV7-9	TRBD1	.	TRBJ1-3	TGTGCCAGCAGCCCGATCATGGGACAGCTTGTAAACACCATATATTTT	CASSPIMGQLVNTIYF
TRBV13	.	few	TRBJ2-2	TGTGCCAGCAGGAGGGGCAGCAACACCGGGGAGCTGTTTTTT	CASRRGSNTGELFF
TRBV2	TRBD1	.	TRBJ2-2	TGTGCAGTATTCGGGACAGAAGTCGGGGAGCTGTTTTTT	CAVFGTEVGELFF
TRBV6-5	.	.	TRBJ1-1	TGTGCCAGCAGCCCACGTGGGGGAGGGTGGAACGTGGGGGACACTGAAGCTTTCTTT	CASSPRGGGWNVGDTEAFF
TRBV27	.	.	TRBJ1-4	TGTGCCAGCAGTGCCTGGACCGGGCAAAATGAAAAACTGTTTTTT	CASSAWTGQNEKLFF
TRBV7-2	.	many	TRBJ2-7	TGTGCCAGCAGCTTTGGGGGCGCGGGGGAGCAGTACTTC	CASSFGGAGEQYF